This TCR beta chain is drawn from a study of control samples from healthy donors and cancer patients. This table comes from immunoSEQ multiplex PCR, and its TCRdb copy is limited to in-frame clones, with some not included. The sample lists approximately 190,000 clones; roughly nine tenths were seen once. Germline V CDR1 and CDR2: SGHRS, YFSETQ. The CDR3 runs to 21 residues. The V gene end was trimmed by 4 bases and the J gene end by 1 base; junction bases not matched to a gene: 23. The clonotype comes from a man younger than 45 in good health. Sequenced material: blood. The chain combines TRBV5-1 with TRBJ2-7, with 10 bases identical to TRBD1. CDR3 protein: CASSGNHRDRGPFGRSYEQYF. The CDR3 DNA reads TGCGCCAGCAGCGGAAACCATCGGGACAGGGGACCGTTTGGGCGTTCCTACGAGCAGTACTTC.